The 5 T cell receptor beta chains listed next were all sequenced from one sample in a study of cytomegalovirus exposure and HLA in healthy donors. Sequencing was performed with immunoSEQ multiplex PCR; in TCRdb, only in-frame clones are kept and a portion is missing. This table holds fewer than 250,000 clones, 87% found once. Sequencing was done on a sample of PBMCs. These receptors were obtained from a man aged 18 to 35 in good health and CMV-seronegative.

The chain has TRBV25-1 and TRBJ1-1, with a tentative D call TRBD1 (6 bases). Germline V gene lookup returns CDR1 MGHDK and CDR2 SYGVNS. The CDR3 sequence is 14 residues long. With 6 bases removed from V and 0 bases from J, the gap between germline ends came to 11 bases. CDR3 region: CASRQTGLNTEAFF. The CDR3, as DNA: TGTGCCAGCAGACAAACAGGGTTGAACACTGAAGCTTTCTTT.

This sequence joins TRBV29-1 and TRBJ2-5; 7 bases are a match to TRBD1. This CDR3 is built from 13 residues. Trimming took 6 bases from V and 1 from J; bases not matched to a gene: 5. Germline values: CDR1 SQVTM, CDR2 ANQGSEA. Here the CDR3 reads CSVTGQLQETQYF. In DNA form, the CDR3 reads TGCAGCGTGACGGGACAGCTCCAAGAGACCCAGTACTTC.

The J gene is TRBJ2-3, the V gene TRBV4-1, with 8 bases that match TRBD2. Germline trimming cut 3 bases from V and 4 bases from J; bases unmatched to any gene: 6. This CDR3 has 15 residues. Per germline, CDR1 MGHRA and CDR2 YSYEKL. The CDR3 coding sequence is TGCGCCAGCAGCCAGGGGACTAGTGGCTCAGATACGCAGTATTTT. It encodes CASSQGTSGSDTQYF.

The V gene is TRBV29-1, the J gene TRBJ1-2, with D uncertain. CDR1 SQVTM and CDR2 ANQGSEA come from the germline V gene. Trimming removed 5 bases from V and 6 bases from J, with 16 bases in between. The CDR3 runs 13 residues. CDR3 amino acids: CSVMDPGGDGYTF. CDR3 coding DNA: TGCAGCGTTATGGACCCAGGAGGCGATGGCTACACCTTC.

The chain joins TRBV5-1 to TRBJ2-2; D might be TRBD2 (5 bases). From germline, CDR1 is SGHRS and CDR2 YFSETQ. V lost 6 bases, J lost 1 base, and 10 bases lay in between. The CDR3 is made up of 14 amino acids. The CDR3 reads CASTPDLNTGELFF. In nucleotides, the CDR3 is TGCGCCAGCACCCCGGACTTGAACACCGGGGAGCTGTTTTTT. Variable domain in full (rest from reference TRBV5-1 and TRBJ2-2): KAGVTQTPRYLIKTRGQQVTLSCSPISGHRSVSWYQQTPGQGLQFLFEYFSETQRNKGNFPGRFSGRQFSNSRSEMNVSTLELGDSALYLCASTPDLNTGELFFGEGSRLTVL.